The entry that follows covers one T cell receptor (beta chain) sequence. The CDR3 has 15 residues. CDR1 and CDR2 from the germline V gene are GTSNPN and SVGIG (reference sequence). J was trimmed by 3 bases and V by 0 bases; bases with no gene match: 5. The source of the sample is a study of blood T cell repertoires in COVID-19. Participants were aged roughly 18 to 100 years from around 26 US areas. Profiling relied on immunoSEQ multiplex PCR, and the TCRdb table lists in-frame clones only, not all of them. The sample holds a few hundred thousand clones, around 87% seen once. The chain uses TRBV30 and TRBJ2-1; 7 bases are shared with TRBD1. Sequenced input: PBMCs or T cells enriched from blood (not recorded which). The clonotype comes from a man aged 40-49 years in a cohort exposed to, infected with or recovered from COVID-19 (not recorded which). DNA of the CDR3: TGTGCCTGGAGTGTACCCGGACAGGACTACAATGAGCAGTTCTTC. Translation gives CAWSVPGQDYNEQFF.